This T cell receptor (beta chain) was identified during a study of blood T cell repertoires in COVID-19. For the study at large: Samples came from the United States, Italy and Spain, spanning acute and convalescent COVID-19.

The V gene end was trimmed by 4 bases and the J gene end by 5 bases; junction bases not matched to a gene: 12. CDR1 SNHLY and CDR2 FYNNEI come from the germline V gene. The CDR3 contains 16 residues. Authors' analysis steps: Reference gene primer amplification in the assay estimated nucleated cell counts. Using immunoSEQ multiplex PCR, the repertoire was profiled, and TCRdb retains in-frame clones only, with some absent. The V and J calls and clone size come from that table; D and trimming were worked out from the DNA. The sample holds 250,000 to 400,000 clones; roughly nine tenths are singletons and the top ten take 2.6%.

The TCR comes from a man aged 55 to 70 who had recovered from COVID-19. Sequenced material: PBMCs or T cells enriched from blood (not recorded which). The V gene is TRBV2, the J gene TRBJ2-5; 8 bases match TRBD1. CDR3 coding DNA: TGTGCCAGCAGTGGAGTGGCAGGGGGCTTACGGGAGACCCAGTACTTC. It codes for CASSGVAGGLRETQYF.